The sequence of this TCR beta chain was determined in a study of control samples from healthy donors and cancer patients. Here immunoSEQ multiplex PCR was the method, and the copy in TCRdb shows in-frame clones only, minus some. The sample has approximately 160,000 clones, over 85% seen once. The CDR3 is 16 amino acids. V lost 1 base to trimming and J lost 4 bases; unmatched junction nucleotides: 7. Germline assignment: CDR1 SNHLY and CDR2 FYNNEI. This receptor was obtained from a woman aged 55 to 70 in good health. The V gene is TRBV2, the J gene TRBJ1-3; 7 positions match TRBD1. The specimen was blood. CDR3 region: CASSEVGGGGGNTIYF. CDR3 nucleotide sequence: TGTGCCAGCAGTGAAGTGGGAGGGGGCGGCGGAAACACCATATATTTT.